What follows are 26 T cell receptor beta chains derived from one specimen sequenced in a study of response to subunit inactivated influenza vaccine. TCRdb re-called the RT-PCR reads through MiXCR, storing one row per CDR3 protein. This sample carries roughly 650,000 distinct CDR3 sequences, about 15% of them seen once, and the ten largest clones take around 7.6%. The sample in question was PBMCs from blood, obtained around 15 days before vaccination. The source is a man aged 50 to 60 who received an inactivated influenza vaccine.

This clonotype has a handful of counts. The V call is TRBV18, the J call TRBJ1-6; 8 nucleotides agree with TRBD1. The junction had 8 bases not matched to a gene; V was cut back by 6 bases and J by 7 bases. Germline CDR1 KGHSH, CDR2 LQKENI. The CDR3 is made up of 15 amino acids. CDR3 in amino acids: CASSDRGQWNSPLHF. CDR3 coding DNA: TGTGCCAGCTCCGACAGGGGTCAATGGAATTCACCCCTCCACTTT.

This clonotype has just a few counts. J is TRBJ2-7 and V is TRBV5-1; D ambiguous. The CDR3 length is 13 residues. The V gene's germline CDR1 is SGHRS and CDR2 YFSETQ. V was cut by 6 bases and J by 3 bases, with 13 bases left in between. The CDR3 loop reads CASTLNTGYEQYF. CDR3 DNA: TGCGCCAGCACCCTGAACACGGGCTACGAGCAGTACTTC.

The chain uses TRBV7-9 and TRBJ2-5; D may be TRBD1 (6 bases). V was cut by 4 bases and J by 5 bases, with 14 bases left in between. Per germline, CDR1 SEHNR and CDR2 FQNEAQ (reference sequence). CDR3 length equals 14 residues. CDR3 nucleotide sequence: TGTGCCAGCAGCTGGAGCACAGGGCTGGAGACCCAGTACTTC. Translation gives CASSWSTGLETQYF. Full variable domain (remainder filled in from reference TRBV7-9 and TRBJ2-5): DTGVSQNPRHKITKRGQNVTFRCDPISEHNRLYWYRQTLGQGPEFLTYFQNEAQLEKSRLLSDRFSAERPKGSFSTLEIQRTEQGDSAMYLCASSWSTGLETQYFGPGTRLLVL.

This clonotype has ten or more counts. The V call is TRBV27, the J call TRBJ2-7, with 7 bases that match TRBD1. Germline trimming cut 6 bases from V and 3 bases from J; bases unmatched to any gene: 5. CDR1 MNHEY and CDR2 SMNVEV come from the germline V gene (reference sequence). The CDR3 covers 13 residues. CDR3 in DNA: TGTGCCAGCAGCTTTAACAGGGGCTACGAGCAGTACTTC. Its translation is CASSFNRGYEQYF.

A few counts support this clonotype. The chain is built from TRBV9 and TRBJ1-5; no reliable D call. The germline V gene encodes CDR1 SGDLS and CDR2 YYNGEE. V was pared by 0 bases and J by 7 bases, with 17 bases between. The CDR3 is 16 residues long. CDR3 sequence: CASSVEVFTENQPQHF. DNA of the CDR3: TGTGCCAGCAGCGTAGAGGTCTTTACTGAAAACCAGCCCCAGCATTTT.

This rearrangement joins TRBV12-3 or TRBV12-4 to TRBJ1-1; perhaps TRBD1 as D (6 bases). Trimming took 5 bases from V and 7 from J, leaving 14 bases between them. CDR3 length: 13 amino acids. CDR3 sequence: CASSPGERDEAFF. The CDR3 DNA follows: TGTGCCAGCAGTCCAGGGGAGCGGGATGAAGCTTTCTTT.

This clonotype showed up many times. This rearrangement joins TRBV4-3 to TRBJ2-3; D is undetermined. V was pared by 0 bases and J by 2 bases, with 3 bases between. The CDR3 is 13 residues long. Germline V lookup: CDR1 LGHNA, CDR2 YSLEER. The CDR3 sequence: CASSQDITDTQYF. The DNA for the CDR3 is TGCGCCAGCAGCCAAGATATCACAGATACGCAGTATTTT.

The table lists this clonotype with a few counts. The V call is TRBV12-3 or TRBV12-4, the J call TRBJ2-2; 11 nucleotides line up with TRBD2. Trimming cost V 5 bases and J 1 base; bases outside gene matches: 3. The CDR3 contains 16 residues. CDR3 protein: CASSPTSGKNTGELFF. The CDR3 bases are TGTGCCAGCAGTCCGACTAGCGGGAAGAACACCGGGGAGCTGTTTTTT.

This clonotype appeared a few times. This chain connects TRBV10-3 to TRBJ1-1; D uncertain. The CDR3 length is 13 residues. Germline V lookup: CDR1 ENHRY, CDR2 SYGVKD. The V and J ends lost 2 bases and 2 bases respectively, with 6 bases between them. The CDR3 here is CAISEATNTEAFF. Here the CDR3 DNA reads TGTGCCATCAGTGAGGCTACAAACACTGAAGCTTTCTTT.

V usage is TRBV18 and J usage is TRBJ2-1; 8 bases are a match to TRBD2. Trimming removed 2 bases from V and 7 bases from J; junction bases left unmatched: 10. Germline V gene lookup returns CDR1 KGHSH and CDR2 LQKENI. The CDR3 loop spans 16 amino acids. In nucleotides, the CDR3 is TGTGCCAGCTCACCATTTCTCGACCAGCGGGGGAATGAGCAGTTCTTC. This translates into CASSPFLDQRGNEQFF.

The genes are TRBV6-2 or TRBV6-3 and TRBJ1-5, with TRBD1 as a possible D gene (6 bases). The CDR3 runs to 14 residues. Trimming took 2 bases from V and 7 from J, leaving 12 bases between them. The germline V gene encodes CDR1 MNHEY and CDR2 SVGEGT. The DNA of the CDR3 is TGTGCCAGCAGTTACGGCGGAGGGGGGCAGCCCCAGCATTTT. It codes for CASSYGGGGQPQHF.

By its share, this clonotype is medium-sized. V and J are TRBV28 and TRBJ2-1; 7 positions agree with TRBD2. Trimming removed 10 bases from V and 4 bases from J; junction bases left unmatched: 4. Germline-derived CDR1 and CDR2 are MDHEN and SYDVKM. The CDR3 runs to 12 residues. Here the CDR3 DNA reads TGTGCCACCGGGACTACTTACAATGAGCAGTTCTTC. Translated: CATGTTYNEQFF. Full variable domain (missing parts from reference TRBV28 and TRBJ2-1): DVKVTQSSRYLVKRTGEKVFLECVQDMDHENMFWYRQDPGLGLRLIYFSYDVKMKEKGDIPEGYSVSREKKERFSLILESASTNQTSMYLCATGTTYNEQFFGPGTRLTVL.

The chain has TRBV20-1 and TRBJ2-7; D unclear. The germline V and J ends were trimmed by 3 bases and 3 bases, with 9 bases remaining between them. Looked up from germline, CDR1 is DFQATT and CDR2 is SNEGSKA (reference sequence). This CDR3 is built from 12 residues. CDR3 region: CSARTANYEQYF. For the CDR3, the DNA is TGCAGTGCTAGGACCGCTAACTACGAGCAGTACTTC.

This sequence joins TRBV14 and TRBJ2-5, with 7 bases aligning to TRBD1. The V and J ends lost 2 bases and 4 bases, in that order; junction bases with no gene match: 4. Germline V gene lookup returns CDR1 SGHDN and CDR2 FVKESK. CDR3 length equals 14 residues. CDR3: CASSQNRGGETQYF. The CDR3 nucleotides read TGTGCCAGCAGCCAAAACAGGGGTGGAGAGACCCAGTACTTC.

The gene calls are TRBV6-1 and TRBJ1-6; D uncertain. The CDR3 runs to 14 residues. Germline V lookup: CDR1 MNHNS, CDR2 SASEGT. The ends were cut back, 4 bases at V and 4 bases at J, with 8 bases in the middle. CDR3 nucleotide sequence: TGTGCCAGCAGTGTAGATGTATATAATTCACCCCTCCACTTT. Translating gives CASSVDVYNSPLHF.

J is TRBJ1-5 and V is TRBV4-1; TRBD1 aligns across 7 bases. The V gene's germline CDR1 is MGHRA and CDR2 YSYEKL. The V and J ends lost 2 bases and 3 bases, in that order; junction bases with no gene match: 10. The CDR3 is 17 residues long. The CDR3 reads CASSQKGRGQVNQPQHF. The CDR3 DNA follows: TGCGCCAGCAGCCAAAAGGGCCGAGGACAGGTCAATCAGCCCCAGCATTTT.

The J gene is TRBJ2-1, the V gene TRBV12-3 or TRBV12-4; 12 positions agree with TRBD2. After removal of 6 bases from V and 9 bases from J, the junction contained 6 bases not matched to a gene. The CDR3 sequence is 14 residues long. The CDR3 sequence: CASSLAGGPVEQFF. The CDR3 DNA follows: TGTGCCAGCAGCCTAGCGGGGGGGCCGGTTGAGCAGTTCTTC.

There are many counts of this clonotype. This chain uses TRBV6-1 with TRBJ2-4; possibly TRBD1 or TRBD2 for D (6 bases each). V lost 1 base, J lost 9 bases, and 16 bases lay in between. In germline, CDR1 is MNHNS, CDR2 SASEGT. The CDR3 covers 15 residues. The CDR3 DNA sequence: TGTGCCAGCAGTGAAGGGTTCAGGGGAGGCTCCATTCAGTACTTC. Amino acid sequence: CASSEGFRGGSIQYF.

This clonotype has a handful of counts. The rearrangement links TRBV7-2 to TRBJ1-2, with D maybe TRBD1 (6 bases). CDR1 SGHTA and CDR2 FQGNSA come from the germline V gene. The CDR3 has 14 amino acids. V was cut by 0 bases and J by 4 bases, with 9 bases left in between. CDR3 coding DNA: TGTGCCAGCAGCTTAGCCAGGGACACCTATGGCTACACCTTC. Its translation: CASSLARDTYGYTF. Full variable domain (remainder filled in from reference TRBV7-2 and TRBJ1-2): GAGVSQSPSNKVTEKGKDVELRCDPISGHTALYWYRQSLGQGLEFLIYFQGNSAPDKSGLPSDRFSAERTGGSVSTLTIQRTQQEDSAVYLCASSLARDTYGYTFGSGTRLTVV.

This clonotype was found a few times. The V and J genes are TRBV6-5 and TRBJ2-1, with TRBD2 as a possible D gene (5 bases). The length of the CDR3 is 14 residues. CDR1 is MNHEY and CDR2 is SVGAGI in the germline V gene. The V gene lost 5 bases and the J gene lost 5 bases, with 13 bases spanning the gap. The CDR3 here is CASSNRETNNEQFF. The CDR3 DNA sequence: TGTGCCAGCAGTAACCGGGAAACCAACAATGAGCAGTTCTTC.

Ten or more counts support this clonotype. The V and J genes are TRBV5-1 and TRBJ1-4, with no clear D. The V and J ends lost 4 bases and 11 bases respectively, with 15 bases between them. There are 13 residues in the CDR3. Germline V gene sequence: CDR1 SGHRS, CDR2 YFSETQ. The CDR3 reads CASSLSPLEKLFF. The CDR3 nucleotides are TGCGCCAGCAGCCTGTCTCCGCTGGAGAAACTGTTTTTT.

This clonotype was seen many times. The genes are TRBV28 and TRBJ2-1, with D uncertain. V was pared by 6 bases and J by 4 bases, with 22 bases between. The germline V gene has CDR1 MDHEN and CDR2 SYDVKM. The CDR3 extends over 17 amino acids. CDR3 sequence (DNA): TGTGCCAGCAGCCATTCCCCCTCCTCCTTGGGTTACAATGAGCAGTTCTTC. Its translation is CASSHSPSSLGYNEQFF.

V and J are TRBV5-1 and TRBJ1-2; 7 nucleotides align to TRBD1. The CDR3 spans 15 residues. CDR1 is SGHRS and CDR2 is YFSETQ in the germline V gene. With V trimmed by 3 bases and J by 4 bases, 9 bases remained unmatched. The CDR3 nucleotides are TGCGCCAGCAGCTCCGGGACAGTATTCTTCTATGGCTACACCTTC. Its protein is CASSSGTVFFYGYTF.

As to this clonotype: A junction boundary mismatches the germline segment, possibly from a read error. The CDR3 DNA reads as TGTGCCAGCAGTTTAAATGGAGGGGGCATAACAGATACGCAGTATTTT. It encodes CASSLNGGGITDTQYF. This chain uses TRBV7-3 with TRBJ2-3; D is perhaps TRBD1 (7 bases). CDR1 and CDR2 from the germline V gene are SGHTA and FQGTGA. The CDR3 sequence is 16 residues long. Variable domain in full (rest from reference TRBV7-3 and TRBJ2-3): GAGVSQTPSNKVTEKGKYVELRCDPISGHTALYWYRQSLGQGPEFLIYFQGTGAADDSGLPNDRFFAVRPEGSVSTLKIQRTERGDSAVYLCASSLNGGGITDTQYFGPGTRLTVL.

The V gene is TRBV30, the J gene TRBJ1-5; D uncertain. Trimming left V 4 bases short and J 2 bases short, with 15 bases between. From germline, CDR1 is GTSNPN and CDR2 SVGIG (reference sequence). This CDR3 spans 15 amino acids. This CDR3 reads CAWTKKGLGNQPQHF. CDR3 DNA: TGTGCCTGGACCAAGAAAGGGCTTGGCAATCAGCCCCAGCATTTT.

V is TRBV5-1 and J is TRBJ1-1; maybe TRBD1 (5 bases). The germline gives CDR1 SGHRS, CDR2 YFSETQ. V was trimmed by 4 bases and J by 0 bases, leaving 13 bases between them. The CDR3 loop spans 15 amino acids. The CDR3 nucleotides read TGCGCCAGCAGCCTCCAACAGGATGTGAACACTGAAGCTTTCTTT. Its translation: CASSLQQDVNTEAFF.